A selection of T cell receptor beta chains follows, all from one sample in a study of human T cells and chemical hapten exposure. TCRdb reprocessed the RACE reads via MiXCR and lists one record per CDR3 protein. The sample has tens of thousands of distinct CDR3 sequences, around 8.7% seen once. Sequenced: whole blood. These receptors were collected from a male donor in good health. Some clones in this sample may be carry-over from other donors' samples. Each CDR3 is given with its conserved first and last residue. A D gene is named only where the DNA matches it firmly. Some rows have no size entry. The others give once, few or many, or a class for an expanded clone.

D	V	J	size	CDR3	DNA
TRBD2	TRBV20-1	TRBJ2-3	many	CSARRSETSADTQYF	TGCAGTGCTAGACGGTCAGAGACTAGCGCAGATACGCAGTATTTT
-	TRBV14	TRBJ1-1	few	CASSPVQGMNTEAFF	TGTGCCAGCAGCCCCGTCCAGGGGATGAACACTGAAGCTTTCTTT
TRBD2	TRBV7-9	TRBJ2-3	few	CASSLFSGTSTDTQYF	TGTGCCAGCAGCTTATTTAGCGGGACAAGCACAGATACGCAGTATTTT
-	TRBV6-5	TRBJ1-3	-	CASSYSREGGNTIYF	TGTGCCAGCAGTTACTCCAGGGAAGGAGGAAACACCATATATTTT
-	TRBV28	TRBJ2-7	few	CASSLGTFYEQYF	TGTGCCAGCAGTTTAGGGACCTTCTACGAGCAGTACTTC
TRBD2	TRBV6-2/TRBV6-3	TRBJ2-7	many	CASSPPGLAGTAYEQYF	TGTGCCAGCAGTCCACCGGGACTAGCGGGGACGGCCTACGAGCAGTACTTC
TRBD1	TRBV12-3/TRBV12-4	TRBJ2-1	few	CASSWDRGADEQFF	TGTGCCAGCAGCTGGGACAGGGGAGCTGATGAGCAGTTCTTC
-	TRBV5-1	TRBJ2-5	-	CASSLARAGPQETQYF	TGCGCCAGCAGCTTGGCGAGGGCAGGGCCCCAAGAGACCCAGTACTTC
-	TRBV5-4	TRBJ2-2	many	CASSLDRDTGELFF	TGTGCCAGCAGCTTGGACAGGGACACCGGGGAGCTGTTTTTT
-	TRBV4-3	TRBJ2-3	many	CASSQTTWSTDTQYF	TGCGCCAGCAGCCAGACCACCTGGAGCACAGATACGCAGTATTTT
-	TRBV5-1	TRBJ1-4	few	CASSLFGLNEKLFF	TGCGCCAGCAGCTTATTCGGGCTTAATGAAAAACTGTTTTTT
TRBD2	TRBV10-3	TRBJ2-3	many	CAITPGTSGALTDTQYF	TGTGCCATAACTCCCGGGACTAGCGGGGCCCTCACAGATACGCAGTATTTT
TRBD1	TRBV15	TRBJ1-1	-	CATSRFLRDRGLDTEAFF	TGTGCCACCAGCAGATTCCTTCGGGACAGGGGGCTCGACACTGAAGCTTTCTTT
-	TRBV20-1	TRBJ2-1	many	CSARDISHSYNEQFF	TGCAGTGCCAGAGACATCTCCCACTCCTACAATGAGCAGTTCTTC
TRBD1	TRBV29-1	TRBJ2-1	few	CSVGRGGGNEQFF	TGCAGCGTTGGCCGAGGGGGCGGGAATGAGCAGTTCTTC
TRBD2	TRBV10-2	TRBJ2-1	many	CASSERTSGTYNEQFF	TGCGCCAGCAGTGAGAGGACTAGCGGGACCTACAATGAGCAGTTCTTC
-	TRBV6-5	TRBJ1-1	few	CASSLEWERGTEAFF	TGTGCCAGCAGCCTAGAGTGGGAGCGGGGGACTGAAGCTTTCTTT
-	TRBV10-3	TRBJ2-2	-	CAISAQTSNTGELFF	TGTGCCATCAGTGCACAGACTTCGAACACCGGGGAGCTGTTTTTT
TRBD1	TRBV3-1	TRBJ1-5	few	CASSQAGQGNQPQHF	TGTGCCAGCAGCCAGGCGGGACAGGGGAATCAGCCCCAGCATTTT
TRBD2	TRBV7-6	TRBJ2-6	-	CASSSRLAGGPGSGANVLTF	TGTGCCAGCAGCTCGCGGCTAGCGGGAGGGCCTGGCTCTGGGGCCAACGTCCTGACTTTC